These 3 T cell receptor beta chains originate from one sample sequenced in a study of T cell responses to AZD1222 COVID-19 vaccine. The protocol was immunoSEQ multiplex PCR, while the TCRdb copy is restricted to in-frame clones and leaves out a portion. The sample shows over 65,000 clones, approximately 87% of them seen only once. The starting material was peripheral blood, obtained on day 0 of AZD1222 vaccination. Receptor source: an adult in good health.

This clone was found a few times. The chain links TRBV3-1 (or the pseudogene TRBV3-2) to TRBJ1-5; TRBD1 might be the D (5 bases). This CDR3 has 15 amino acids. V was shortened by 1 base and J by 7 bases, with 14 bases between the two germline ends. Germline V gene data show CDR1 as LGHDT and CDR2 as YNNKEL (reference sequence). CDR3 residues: CASSQGLTDEQPQHF. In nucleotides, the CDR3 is TGTGCCAGCAGCCAAGGCTTGACAGACGAACAGCCCCAGCATTTT.

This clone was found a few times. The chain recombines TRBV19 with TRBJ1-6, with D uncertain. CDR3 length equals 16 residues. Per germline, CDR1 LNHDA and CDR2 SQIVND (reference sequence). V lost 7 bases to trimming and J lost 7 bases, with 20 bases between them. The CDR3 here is CASTTVLTARNSPLHF. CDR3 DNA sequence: TGTGCCAGTACCACCGTCCTTACAGCTAGAAATTCACCCCTCCACTTT.

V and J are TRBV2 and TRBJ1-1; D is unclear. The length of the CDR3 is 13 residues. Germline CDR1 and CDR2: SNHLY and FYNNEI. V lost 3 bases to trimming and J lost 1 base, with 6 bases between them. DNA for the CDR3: TGTGCCAGCAGTGACATCTGGAACACTGAAGCTTTCTTT. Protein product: CASSDIWNTEAFF.